This T cell receptor beta chain stems from a study of early T cells in non-severe SARS-CoV-2 infection. There are a few counts of this clonotype. V was shortened by 4 bases and J by 0 bases, with 8 bases between the two germline ends. CDR1 KGHDR and CDR2 SFDVKD come from the germline V gene. This CDR3 has 14 residues. TCRdb redid the calling of the 5' RACE reads with MiXCR, one entry per CDR3 protein. Of 57,000 or so distinct CDR3 sequences detected, around 11% appear once; the ten largest clones hold 0.95% to 1.5%. Here the sequenced sample was whole blood, taken at baseline. The rearrangement links TRBV24-1 to TRBJ1-2, with D unresolved. The TCR originated in an adult who was a healthcare worker with PCR-confirmed SARS-CoV-2 infection or an uninfected control (not recorded which). The donor label of this sample is uncertain. CDR3 nucleotides: TGTGCCACCAGTGAGGCATCAGCTAACTATGGCTACACCTTC. Translated, it gives CATSEASANYGYTF.